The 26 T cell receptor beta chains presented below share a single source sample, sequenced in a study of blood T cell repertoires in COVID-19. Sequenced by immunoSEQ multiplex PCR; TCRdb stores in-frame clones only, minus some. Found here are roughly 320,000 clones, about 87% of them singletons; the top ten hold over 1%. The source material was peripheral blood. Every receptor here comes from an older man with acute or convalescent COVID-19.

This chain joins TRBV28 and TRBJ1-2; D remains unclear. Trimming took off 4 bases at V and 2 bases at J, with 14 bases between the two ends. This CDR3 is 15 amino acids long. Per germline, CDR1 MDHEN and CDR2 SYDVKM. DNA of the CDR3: TGTGCCAGCAGTTCTAACAGTGCTCTGAACTATGGCTACACCTTC. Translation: CASSSNSALNYGYTF.

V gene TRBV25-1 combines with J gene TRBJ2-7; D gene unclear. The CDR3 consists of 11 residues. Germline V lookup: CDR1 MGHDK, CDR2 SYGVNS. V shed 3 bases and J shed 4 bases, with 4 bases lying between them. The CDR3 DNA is TGTGCCAGCAGTGATAATTACGAGCAGTACTTC. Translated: CASSDNYEQYF.

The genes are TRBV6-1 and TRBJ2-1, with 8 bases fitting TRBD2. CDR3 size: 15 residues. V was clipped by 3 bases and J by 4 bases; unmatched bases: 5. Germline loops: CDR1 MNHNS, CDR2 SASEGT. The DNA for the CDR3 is TGTGCCAGCAGTGAGATTAGCGGGACTTACAATGAGCAGTTCTTC. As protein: CASSEISGTYNEQFF.

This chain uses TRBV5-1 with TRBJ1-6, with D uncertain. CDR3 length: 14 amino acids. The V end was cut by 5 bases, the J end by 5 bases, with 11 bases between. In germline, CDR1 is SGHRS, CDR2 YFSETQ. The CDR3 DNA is TGCGCCAGCAGGCGCGGAGATCATAATTCACCCCTCCACTTT. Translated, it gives CASRRGDHNSPLHF.

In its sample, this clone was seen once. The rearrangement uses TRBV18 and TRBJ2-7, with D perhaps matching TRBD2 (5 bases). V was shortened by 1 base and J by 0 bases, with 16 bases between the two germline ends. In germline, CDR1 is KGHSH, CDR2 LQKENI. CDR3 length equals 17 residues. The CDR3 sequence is CASSPRTPGADSYEQYF. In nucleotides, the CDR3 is TGTGCCAGCTCACCACGTACCCCTGGAGCGGACTCCTACGAGCAGTACTTC.

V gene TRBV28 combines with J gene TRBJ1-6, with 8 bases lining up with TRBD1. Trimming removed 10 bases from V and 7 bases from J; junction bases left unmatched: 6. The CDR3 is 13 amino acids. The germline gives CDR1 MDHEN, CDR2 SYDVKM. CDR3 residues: CATQGAGNSPLHF. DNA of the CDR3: TGTGCCACCCAGGGGGCGGGGAATTCACCCCTCCACTTT. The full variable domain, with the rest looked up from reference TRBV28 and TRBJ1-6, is DVKVTQSSRYLVKRTGEKVFLECVQDMDHENMFWYRQDPGLGLRLIYFSYDVKMKEKGDIPEGYSVSREKKERFSLILESASTNQTSMYLCATQGAGNSPLHFGNGTRLTVT.

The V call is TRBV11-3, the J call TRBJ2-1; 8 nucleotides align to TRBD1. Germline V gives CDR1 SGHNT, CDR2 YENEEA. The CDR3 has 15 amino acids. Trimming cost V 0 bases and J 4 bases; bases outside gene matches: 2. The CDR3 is CASSLETGGYNEQFF. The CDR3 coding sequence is TGTGCCAGCAGCTTAGAAACAGGGGGGTACAATGAGCAGTTCTTC.

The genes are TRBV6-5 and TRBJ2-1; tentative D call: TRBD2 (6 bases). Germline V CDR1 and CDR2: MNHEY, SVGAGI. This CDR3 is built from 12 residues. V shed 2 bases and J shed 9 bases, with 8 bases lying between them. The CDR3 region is CASSYLASEQFF. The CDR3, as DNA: TGTGCCAGCAGTTACCTAGCGAGTGAGCAGTTCTTC.

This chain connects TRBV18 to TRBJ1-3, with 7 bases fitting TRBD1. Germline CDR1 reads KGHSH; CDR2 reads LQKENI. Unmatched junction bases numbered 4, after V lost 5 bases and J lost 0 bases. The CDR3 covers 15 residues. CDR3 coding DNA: TGTGCCAGCTCATCGGGGACAGACTCTGGAAACACCATATATTTT. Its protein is CASSSGTDSGNTIYF.

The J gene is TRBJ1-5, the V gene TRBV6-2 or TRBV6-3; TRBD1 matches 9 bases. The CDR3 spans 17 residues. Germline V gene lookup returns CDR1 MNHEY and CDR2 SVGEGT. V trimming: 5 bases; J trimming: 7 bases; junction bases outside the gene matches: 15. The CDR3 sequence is CASSHTGGAGQEQPQHF. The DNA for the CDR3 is TGTGCCAGCAGTCATACAGGGGGCGCCGGTCAAGAGCAGCCCCAGCATTTT.

The CDR3 is CASSLIPGNSPLHF. CDR3 DNA: TGTGCCAGCAGCCTAATCCCAGGGAATTCACCCCTCCACTTT. The genes are TRBV7-9 and TRBJ1-6; possibly TRBD1 for D (5 bases). The germline V gene encodes CDR1 SEHNR and CDR2 FQNEAQ (reference sequence). The germline V and J ends were trimmed by 5 bases and 7 bases, with 12 bases remaining between them. The CDR3 runs to 14 residues. Combining the CDR3 with reference TRBV7-9 and TRBJ1-6 gives the whole variable domain DTGVSQNPRHKITKRGQNVTFRCDPISEHNRLYWYRQTLGQGPEFLTYFQNEAQLEKSRLLSDRFSAERPKGSFSTLEIQRTEQGDSAMYLCASSLIPGNSPLHFGNGTRLTVT.

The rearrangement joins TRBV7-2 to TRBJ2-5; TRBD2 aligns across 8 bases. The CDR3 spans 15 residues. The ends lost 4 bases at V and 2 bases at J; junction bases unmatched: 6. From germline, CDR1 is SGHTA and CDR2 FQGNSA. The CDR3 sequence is CASSSGLGGQETQYF. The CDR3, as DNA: TGTGCCAGCAGCTCGGGACTAGGGGGTCAAGAGACCCAGTACTTC.

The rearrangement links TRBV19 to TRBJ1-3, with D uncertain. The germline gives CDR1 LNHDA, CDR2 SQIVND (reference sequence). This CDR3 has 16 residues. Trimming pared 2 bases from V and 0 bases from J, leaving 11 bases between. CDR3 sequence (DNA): TGTGCCAGTAGTATAAACGTGTTCGGCTCTGGAAACACCATATATTTT. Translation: CASSINVFGSGNTIYF. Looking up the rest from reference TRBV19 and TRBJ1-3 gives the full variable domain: DGGITQSPKYLFRKEGQNVTLSCEQNLNHDAMYWYRQDPGQGLRLIYYSQIVNDFQKGDIAEGYSVSREKKESFPLTVTSAQKNPTAFYLCASSINVFGSGNTIYFGEGSWLTVV.

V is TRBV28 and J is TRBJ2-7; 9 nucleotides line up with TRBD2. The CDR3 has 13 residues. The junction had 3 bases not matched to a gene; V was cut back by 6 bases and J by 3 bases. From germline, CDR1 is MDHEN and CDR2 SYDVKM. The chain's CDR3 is CASRLAGLYEQYF. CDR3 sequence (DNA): TGTGCCAGCAGGCTAGCGGGGCTCTACGAGCAGTACTTC.

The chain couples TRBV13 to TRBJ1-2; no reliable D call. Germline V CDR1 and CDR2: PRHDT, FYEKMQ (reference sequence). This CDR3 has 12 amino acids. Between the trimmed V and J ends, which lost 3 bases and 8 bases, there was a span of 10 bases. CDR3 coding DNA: TGTGCCAGCAGCTTCAGCGGAGGAGGCTACACCTTC. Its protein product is CASSFSGGGYTF.

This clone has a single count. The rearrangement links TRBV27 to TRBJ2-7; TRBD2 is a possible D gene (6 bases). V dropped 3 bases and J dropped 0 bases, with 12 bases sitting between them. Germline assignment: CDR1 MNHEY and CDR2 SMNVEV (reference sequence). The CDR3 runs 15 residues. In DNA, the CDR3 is TGTGCCAGCAGTTTGGTCGGGACTCTCTCCTACGAGCAGTACTTC. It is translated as CASSLVGTLSYEQYF.

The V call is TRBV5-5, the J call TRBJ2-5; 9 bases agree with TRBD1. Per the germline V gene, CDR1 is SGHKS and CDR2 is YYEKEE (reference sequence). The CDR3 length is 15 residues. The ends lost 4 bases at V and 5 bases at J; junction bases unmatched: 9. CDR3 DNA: TGTGCCAGCAGCGACGGACAGGGGTATTCGGAGACCCAGTACTTC. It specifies CASSDGQGYSETQYF.

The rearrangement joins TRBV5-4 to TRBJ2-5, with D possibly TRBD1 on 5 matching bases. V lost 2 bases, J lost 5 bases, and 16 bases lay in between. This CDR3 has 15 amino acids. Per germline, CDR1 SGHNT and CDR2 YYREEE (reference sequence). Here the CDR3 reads CASSFASGSVETQYF. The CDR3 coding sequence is TGTGCCAGCAGCTTTGCTTCAGGGTCGGTTGAGACCCAGTACTTC.

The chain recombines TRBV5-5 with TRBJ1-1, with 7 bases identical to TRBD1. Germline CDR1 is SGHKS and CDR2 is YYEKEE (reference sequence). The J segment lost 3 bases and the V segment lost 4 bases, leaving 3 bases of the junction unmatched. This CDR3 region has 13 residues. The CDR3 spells CASSGDSHTEAFF. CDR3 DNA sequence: TGTGCCAGCAGCGGGGACAGTCACACTGAAGCTTTCTTT.

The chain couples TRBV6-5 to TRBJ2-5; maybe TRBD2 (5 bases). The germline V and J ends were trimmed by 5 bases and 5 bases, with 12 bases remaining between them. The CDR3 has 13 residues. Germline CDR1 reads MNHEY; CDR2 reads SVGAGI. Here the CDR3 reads CASSRTTGETQYF. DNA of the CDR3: TGTGCCAGCAGTCGCACGACGGGGGAGACCCAGTACTTC.

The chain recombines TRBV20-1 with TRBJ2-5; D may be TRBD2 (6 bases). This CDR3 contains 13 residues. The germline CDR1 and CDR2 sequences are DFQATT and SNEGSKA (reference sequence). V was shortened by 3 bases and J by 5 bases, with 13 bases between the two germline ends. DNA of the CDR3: TGCAGTGCTAGTGTGCCGGGAGCGGAGACCCAGTACTTC. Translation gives CSASVPGAETQYF.

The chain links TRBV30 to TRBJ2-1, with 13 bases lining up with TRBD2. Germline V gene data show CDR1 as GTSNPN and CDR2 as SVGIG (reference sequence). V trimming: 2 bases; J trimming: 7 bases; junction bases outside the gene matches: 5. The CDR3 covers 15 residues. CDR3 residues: CAWSTGLAGLNEQFF. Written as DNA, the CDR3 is TGTGCCTGGAGTACGGGACTAGCGGGATTGAATGAGCAGTTCTTC.

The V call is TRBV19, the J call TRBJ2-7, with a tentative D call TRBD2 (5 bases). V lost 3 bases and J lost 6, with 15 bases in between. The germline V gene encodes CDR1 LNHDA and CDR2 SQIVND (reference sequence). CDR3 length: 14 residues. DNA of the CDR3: TGTGCCAGTAGTATCGTGGGAGTAAAACCCGAGCAGTACTTC. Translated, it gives CASSIVGVKPEQYF.

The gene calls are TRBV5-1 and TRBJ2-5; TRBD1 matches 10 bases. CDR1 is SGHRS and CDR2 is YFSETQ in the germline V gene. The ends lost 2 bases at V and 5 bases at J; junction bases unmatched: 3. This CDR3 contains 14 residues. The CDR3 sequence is CASSFDRGHETQYF. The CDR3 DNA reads TGCGCCAGCAGCTTTGACAGGGGGCACGAGACCCAGTACTTC.

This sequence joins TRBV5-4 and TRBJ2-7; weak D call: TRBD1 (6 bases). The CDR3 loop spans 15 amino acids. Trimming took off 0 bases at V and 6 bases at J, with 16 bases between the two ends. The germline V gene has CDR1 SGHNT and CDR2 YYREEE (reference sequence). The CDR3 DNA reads TGTGCCAGCAGCTTGGAACAGGGCATCTCAGGCGAGCAGTACTTC. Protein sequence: CASSLEQGISGEQYF.

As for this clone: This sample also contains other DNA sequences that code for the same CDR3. The DNA for the CDR3 is TGTGCCACCAGTGAAGGCGGGAACTATGGCTACACCTTC. Translated: CATSEGGNYGYTF. The chain links TRBV24-1 to TRBJ1-2, with D unresolved. Germline values: CDR1 KGHDR, CDR2 SFDVKD. Deletions cut 4 bases from V and 2 bases from J, with 7 bases between. The length of the CDR3 is 13 residues.